This TCR beta chain was profiled in a study of blood T cells in healthy people across ages. Whole-study findings and limits: Researchers said unsorted PBMCs prevented a conclusive naive versus antigen-experienced comparison.

The CDR3 length is 13 residues. V was cut by 5 bases and J by 0 bases, with 7 bases left in between. The V gene's germline CDR1 is SGHTA and CDR2 FQGNSA. This clonotype was observed a handful of times. What it binds is unknown. Primers used in a second PCR of roughly 7 to 11 cycles were a sample-barcoded 5' primer and a J-beta primer mix. TCRdb passed the 5' RACE reads through MiXCR, listing each CDR3 protein once. Of hundreds of thousands of distinct CDR3 sequences in the sample, around 49% were seen once. This TCR derives from a woman aged 55-70 years in good health. The sequencing input was blood. The chain uses TRBV7-2 and TRBJ1-1, with D unclear. The CDR3 region has the DNA TGTGCCAGCAGCACGCGAATGAACACTGAAGCTTTCTTT. It encodes CASSTRMNTEAFF.